This entry lists 19 T cell receptor beta chains sequenced from one sample in a study of monozygotic twins with inflammatory bowel disease. Each CDR3 protein gets one entry in TCRdb, which reprocessed the 5' RACE reads and gives no DNA. This sample contains 150,000 to 200,000 distinct CDR3 sequences. Sequenced material: blood. Source of these receptors: a human donor with ulcerative colitis or Crohn's disease, or a healthy co-twin of an affected twin (not recorded which).

This chain links TRBV20-1 with TRBJ2-7; the TCRdb D gene call, TRBD1, has no DNA to confirm it. Germline CDR1 reads DFQATT; CDR2 reads SNEGSKA (reference sequence). This CDR3 contains 15 residues. The chain's CDR3 is CSARNDSLLSYEQYF.

V is TRBV25-1 and J is TRBJ2-3; as DNA is missing, the TRBD2 call by TCRdb cannot be tested. This CDR3 is 15 amino acids long. From germline, CDR1 is MGHDK and CDR2 SYGVNS. The CDR3 is CASSDPGLSTDTQYF. The full variable domain, with the rest looked up from reference TRBV25-1 and TRBJ2-3, is EADIYQTPRYLVIGTGKKITLECSQTMGHDKMYWYQQDPGMELHLIHYSYGVNSTEKGDLSSESTVSRIRTEHFPLTLESARPSHTSQYLCASSDPGLSTDTQYFGPGTRLTVL.

The chain uses TRBV20-1 and TRBJ2-7; TCRdb picks TRBD2, but there is no DNA to check that call. This CDR3 comprises 13 residues. Germline assignment: CDR1 DFQATT and CDR2 SNEGSKA (reference sequence). Here the CDR3 reads CSGYGLAGGEQYF.

The rearrangement joins TRBV28 to TRBJ2-7; without DNA, the TCRdb call of TRBD1 cannot be checked. This CDR3 is built from 12 residues. Germline CDR1 and CDR2: MDHEN and SYDVKM. The CDR3 sequence is CASRQGIYEQYF.

The chain joins TRBV21-1 to TRBJ2-7. TRBV21-1 constitutes a pseudogene. This CDR3 contains 12 residues. This CDR3 is CARQGIRSEQYF.

The V call is TRBV5-1, the J call TRBJ2-3; checking the TCRdb D call of TRBD1 is not possible without DNA. Per germline, CDR1 SGHRS and CDR2 YFSETQ. This CDR3 is 19 amino acids long. The CDR3 is CASSLLGGQRPVFTDTQYF.

The CDR3 region is CASSHNGRDQPQHF. The V and J genes are TRBV3-1 and TRBJ1-5. Germline V lookup: CDR1 LGHDT, CDR2 YNNKEL (reference sequence). CDR3 size: 14 residues. The complete variable domain, with remaining parts taken from reference TRBV3-1 and TRBJ1-5, reads DTAVSQTPKYLVTQMGNDKSIKCEQNLGHDTMYWYKQDSKKFLKIMFSYNNKELIINETVPNRFSPKSPDKAHLNLHINSLELGDSAVYFCASSHNGRDQPQHFGDGTRLSIL.

V usage is TRBV3-1 and J usage is TRBJ2-2; the TCRdb call, TRBD1, lacks DNA for checking. The CDR3 is 14 amino acids. Germline V gives CDR1 LGHDT, CDR2 YNNKEL (reference sequence). This CDR3 reads CASSRTVYPGELFF.

The rearrangement uses TRBV20-1 and TRBJ1-5; TCRdb selects TRBD1, and the lack of DNA leaves this call unchecked. The CDR3 totals 15 residues. Germline V lookup: CDR1 DFQATT, CDR2 SNEGSKA (reference sequence). The CDR3 sequence: CSASHDRGRSQPQHF.

This chain uses TRBV6-5 with TRBJ2-7; TCRdb reports TRBD2, a call that lacks DNA to check it against. The CDR3 spans 17 residues. Germline CDR1 MNHEY, CDR2 SVGAGI. CDR3 in amino acids: CASSYSRKREGQYEQYF.

This chain uses TRBV7-6 with TRBJ2-6. This CDR3 region has 14 residues. Germline V gene sequence: CDR1 SGHVS, CDR2 FNYEAQ. CDR3 sequence reads: CASRIGSGANVLTF. The variable domain in full, completed from reference TRBV7-6 and TRBJ2-6, reads GAGVSQSPRYKVTKRGQDVALRCDPISGHVSLYWYRQALGQGPEFLTYFNYEAQQDKSGLPNDRFSAERPEGSISTLTIQRTEQRDSAMYRCASRIGSGANVLTFGAGSRLTVL.

The chain recombines TRBV7-6 with TRBJ2-7; no DNA is available, so the TRBD2 call from TCRdb remains unchecked. The CDR3 loop spans 13 amino acids. Germline values: CDR1 SGHVS, CDR2 FNYEAQ. CDR3 protein: CTSSLRTSHEQYF.

The chain employs TRBV4-1 and TRBJ1-3. The CDR3 covers 15 residues. Germline CDR1 is MGHRA and CDR2 is YSYEKL. The CDR3 reads CASSQATIAGNTIYF.

The chain is built from TRBV20-1 and TRBJ2-1. The CDR3 sequence is 11 residues long. Germline-derived CDR1 and CDR2 are DFQATT and SNEGSKA (reference sequence). CDR3 region: CSATTSDEQFF.

The chain carries TRBV12-3 or TRBV12-4 and TRBJ2-7. The CDR3 runs 14 residues. The CDR3 here is CASSSGRSFGEQYF.

The CDR3 sequence is CSVEDRDYEQYF. The chain links TRBV29-1 to TRBJ2-7. The length of the CDR3 is 12 residues. Looked up from germline, CDR1 is SQVTM and CDR2 is ANQGSEA.

The J gene is TRBJ2-6, the V gene TRBV7-8; TCRdb proposes TRBD1, but this gene call is untestable without DNA. This CDR3 region has 14 residues. Germline V CDR1 and CDR2: SGHVS, FQNEAQ. CDR3 amino acids: CASSPTPPRNVLTF.

The chain is built from TRBV2 and TRBJ1-1. Germline lookup yields CDR1 SNHLY and CDR2 FYNNEI. The CDR3 has 15 residues. CDR3 region: CASVDVGLKSTEAFF. Filled out from reference TRBV2 and TRBJ1-1, the complete variable domain reads EPEVTQTPSHQVTQMGQEVILRCVPISNHLYFYWYRQILGQKVEFLVSFYNNEISEKSEIFDDQFSVERPDGSNFTLKIRSTKLEDSAMYFCASVDVGLKSTEAFFGQGTRLTVV.

The CDR3 region is CASSPGTVKRGAFF. V and J are TRBV5-4 and TRBJ1-1; TCRdb's D call of TRBD1 is untestable without DNA. Germline V CDR1 and CDR2: SGHNT, YYREEE (reference sequence). This CDR3 is built from 14 residues.